The 28 T cell receptor beta chains presented below share a single source sample, sequenced in a study of shared clonotypes between healthy human individuals. Assay used: immunoSEQ multiplex PCR; TCRdb lists only in-frame clones, some missing. The table records about 690,000 clones, around 90% of them present only once. The material sequenced was memory CD8+ T cells from PBMCs. Subset reported: CD45RO+ cells pooled with CCR7-negative TemRA cells. All receptors derive from a man aged 18 to 29 in good health. Some clones in this sample may be carry-over from other donors' samples.

The rearrangement links TRBV7-6 to TRBJ2-2; D ambiguous. With 1 base removed from V and 5 bases from J, the gap between germline ends came to 8 bases. The CDR3 runs to 14 residues. The V gene's germline CDR1 is SGHVS and CDR2 FNYEAQ. The CDR3 DNA reads as TGTGCCAGCAGCTTAGTATTTCGGACCGGGGAGCTGTTTTTT. This encodes CASSLVFRTGELFF.

The V gene is TRBV28, the J gene TRBJ1-1; D not resolved. Germline V gives CDR1 MDHEN, CDR2 SYDVKM. V was pared by 3 bases and J by 0 bases, with 8 bases between. CDR3 size: 14 residues. The CDR3 region has the DNA TGTGCCAGCAGTTTCCGGCGCATGAACACTGAAGCTTTCTTT. It yields the protein CASSFRRMNTEAFF.

This clone came up once. The chain uses TRBV5-1 and TRBJ2-7, with D possibly being TRBD1 or TRBD2 (5 bases each). The V end was cut by 4 bases, the J end by 12 bases, with 14 bases between. The CDR3 extends over 11 amino acids. Germline V gene lookup returns CDR1 SGHRS and CDR2 YFSETQ. The CDR3 nucleotides are TGCGCCAGCAGCCGGGGACCTGACTTGTACTTC. It codes for CASSRGPDLYF.

The chain joins TRBV6-7 to TRBJ2-1, with D unclear. TRBV6-7 is assigned to the ORF class and has an uncertain function. V was trimmed by 2 bases and J by 1 base, leaving 15 bases between them. The CDR3 spans 17 residues. Written as DNA, the CDR3 is TGTGCCAGCAGTTACACTTTGGGCATGGCGTCCTACAATGAGCAGTTCTTC. Protein: CASSYTLGMASYNEQFF.

This sequence joins TRBV19 and TRBJ2-2; D not certain. V was trimmed by 5 bases and J by 8 bases, leaving 9 bases between them. This CDR3 comprises 12 residues. Germline V CDR1 and CDR2: LNHDA, SQIVND (reference sequence). CDR3 in DNA: TGTGCCAGTAGTCCCGGTGTTGGGGAGCTGTTTTTT. Amino acid sequence: CASSPGVGELFF.

J is TRBJ2-1 and V is TRBV7-9; D is uncertain. The V gene lost 6 bases and the J gene lost 5 bases, with 17 bases spanning the gap. The CDR3 totals 15 residues. CDR1 SEHNR and CDR2 FQNEAQ come from the germline V gene (reference sequence). CDR3 nucleotides: TGTGCCAGCAGTCAAACCCCACCCCCAAACAATGAGCAGTTCTTC. It codes for CASSQTPPPNNEQFF.

The rearrangement joins TRBV19 to TRBJ2-7; TRBD2 matches 13 bases. V trimming: 7 bases; J trimming: 2 bases; junction bases outside the gene matches: 5. Per germline, CDR1 LNHDA and CDR2 SQIVND (reference sequence). CDR3 length equals 15 residues. The CDR3 coding sequence is TGTGCCAGTACCCTAGGACTAGCGGGGGCCTACGAGCAGTACTTC. This gives the protein CASTLGLAGAYEQYF.

This chain joins TRBV11-2 and TRBJ1-5; 8 bases are shared with TRBD1. The length of the CDR3 is 15 residues. The germline V gene has CDR1 SGHAT and CDR2 FQNNGV. The V gene end was trimmed by 5 bases and the J gene end by 4 bases; junction bases not matched to a gene: 7. The CDR3 sequence: CASSTDRERNQPQHF. CDR3 bases: TGTGCCAGCAGCACGGACAGGGAAAGGAATCAGCCCCAGCATTTT.

The chain has TRBV19 and TRBJ1-1; 10 bases align to TRBD1. Germline V CDR1 and CDR2: LNHDA, SQIVND (reference sequence). The CDR3 spans 16 residues. V dropped 0 bases and J dropped 3; count of bases not matched to a gene: 4. The CDR3 DNA sequence: TGTGCCAGTAGTATAGATCCCGGGACAGGGGACACTGAAGCTTTCTTT. Its protein is CASSIDPGTGDTEAFF.

This clone came up once. The chain has TRBV15 and TRBJ2-4; D may correspond to TRBD1 or TRBD2 (5 bases each). There are 16 residues in the CDR3. V lost 5 bases, J lost 2 bases, and 16 bases lay in between. In germline, CDR1 is LNHNV, CDR2 YYDKDF (reference sequence). The CDR3 nucleotides read TGTGCCACCAGCCTAAATCAGTGGGGGTCCAAAAACATTCAGTACTTC. It translates to CATSLNQWGSKNIQYF.

This rearrangement joins TRBV4-3 to TRBJ1-4, with a possible D match to TRBD1 (6 bases). V lost 1 base, J lost 0 bases, and 21 bases lay in between. The germline V gene encodes CDR1 LGHNA and CDR2 YSLEER. This CDR3 has 20 amino acids. CDR3 sequence (DNA): TGCGCCAGCAGCCAAGGCTTTGGGCGGGGGCCCGAATCAACTAATGAAAAACTGTTTTTT. Its translation: CASSQGFGRGPESTNEKLFF.

This clone was seen once. This chain joins TRBV29-1 and TRBJ1-2; D may be TRBD1 (6 bases). CDR1 and CDR2 (germline): SQVTM, ANQGSEA. Trimming shortened V by 2 bases and J by 5 bases, and 21 bases separated the two germline ends. The CDR3 is 16 residues long. CDR3 nucleotide sequence: TGCAGCGTTGAACCCTCCTCTTGGGGGACACCGTATGGCTACACCTTC. Translating it yields CSVEPSSWGTPYGYTF.

The DNA for the CDR3 is TGCAGTGCTAGAGAGAGATCCGGCTACACCTTC. This sequence encodes CSARERSGYTF. The genes are TRBV20-1 and TRBJ1-2, with D hard to call. The CDR3 extends over 11 amino acids. In germline, CDR1 is DFQATT, CDR2 SNEGSKA (reference sequence). V lost 0 bases and J 8 bases, leaving 7 bases between the germline ends.

This chain connects TRBV5-1 to TRBJ2-7; TRBD2 matches 7 bases. Trimming took 1 base from V and 6 from J; bases not matched to a gene: 7. There are 14 residues in the CDR3. Germline V lookup: CDR1 SGHRS, CDR2 YFSETQ. The DNA of the CDR3 is TGCGCCAGCAGCTTGTCGGCGGGAGTCGTCGAGCAGTACTTC. Translation: CASSLSAGVVEQYF.

This chain connects TRBV13 to TRBJ1-1, with D unclear. V was shortened by 8 bases and J by 0 bases, with 16 bases between the two germline ends. There are 15 residues in the CDR3. Per the germline V gene, CDR1 is PRHDT and CDR2 is FYEKMQ (reference sequence). DNA of the CDR3: TGTGCCAGCGCCGGTCCAGGAAGCATGAACACTGAAGCTTTCTTT. Translating it yields CASAGPGSMNTEAFF.

The genes are TRBV6-1 and TRBJ1-1, with 7 bases matching TRBD1. Trimming at V came to 8 bases and at J to 5 bases, leaving 8 bases not matched to a gene. Per the germline V gene, CDR1 is MNHNS and CDR2 is SASEGT. CDR3 length: 13 amino acids. The CDR3 sequence: CASGSGGRTEAFF. The CDR3 DNA reads TGTGCCAGCGGTTCAGGGGGACGAACTGAAGCTTTCTTT.

The chain recombines TRBV4-1 with TRBJ1-1; D gene uncertain. The CDR3 sequence is 16 residues long. Trimming shortened V by 1 base and J by 2 bases, and 14 bases separated the two germline ends. Germline CDR1 MGHRA, CDR2 YSYEKL. The CDR3 DNA is TGCGCCAGCAGCCAAGGCCCGGGAGACGTTAACACTGAAGCTTTCTTT. Its translation: CASSQGPGDVNTEAFF.

The chain carries TRBV4-1 and TRBJ2-3; no clear D gene. V lost 4 bases and J lost 0, with 14 bases in between. This CDR3 comprises 16 residues. The germline gives CDR1 MGHRA, CDR2 YSYEKL. The CDR3 nucleotides read TGCGCCAGCAGCCTAGAAAACTCGAGGAGCACAGATACGCAGTATTTT. Its protein is CASSLENSRSTDTQYF.

The sample holds one count of this clone. CDR3 residues: CASSLVGGITDTQYF. The CDR3 coding sequence is TGTGCCAGCAGCTTAGTTGGGGGAATAACAGATACGCAGTATTTT. This sequence joins TRBV7-8 and TRBJ2-3; TRBD1 or TRBD2 may be the D gene (5 bases each). V dropped 1 base and J dropped 3 bases, with 11 bases sitting between them. The CDR3 has 15 residues. Looked up from germline, CDR1 is SGHVS and CDR2 is FQNEAQ.

The chain uses TRBV7-9 and TRBJ2-7; the D is unclear. This CDR3 has 13 residues. In germline, CDR1 is SEHNR, CDR2 FQNEAQ (reference sequence). V was shortened by 5 bases and J by 3 bases, with 11 bases between the two germline ends. The CDR3 region has the DNA TGTGCCAGCAGCCCGAGCAGGAGCTACGAGCAGTACTTC. Translation: CASSPSRSYEQYF.

The CDR3 nucleotides are TGTGCCAGCACCCCTCGGCCGGGGGGGGAGGGTTTGAACACTGAAGCTTTCTTT. This encodes CASTPRPGGEGLNTEAFF. The rearrangement joins TRBV27 to TRBJ1-1; weak D call: TRBD1 (5 bases). V gave up 7 bases and J gave up 0 bases, with 24 bases separating them. From germline, CDR1 is MNHEY and CDR2 SMNVEV (reference sequence). The CDR3 covers 18 residues.

This clone was seen only a few times. The CDR3 DNA reads as TGCGCCAGCAGTAGCGGGTACAATGAGCAGTTCTTC. Its translation: CASSSGYNEQFF. The chain combines TRBV10-2 with TRBJ2-1; D is possibly TRBD2 (6 bases). Germline assignment: CDR1 WSHSY and CDR2 SAAADI. V gave up 5 bases and J gave up 4 bases, with 6 bases separating them. There are 12 residues in the CDR3.

This chain joins TRBV6-4 and TRBJ2-1, with D uncertain. V lost 2 bases to trimming and J lost 8 bases, with 4 bases between them. Germline-derived CDR1 and CDR2 are MRHNA and SNTAGT. The CDR3 spans 11 residues. The CDR3: CASSDGHEQFF. The CDR3 nucleotides read TGTGCCAGCAGTGACGGCCATGAGCAGTTCTTC.

This clone was seen a handful of times. The rearrangement links TRBV9 to TRBJ1-1; D gene unclear. The germline V gene encodes CDR1 SGDLS and CDR2 YYNGEE. The CDR3 spans 15 residues. V was cut by 0 bases and J by 5 bases, with 14 bases left in between. The CDR3 here is CASSVGTVSWTEAFF. CDR3 DNA sequence: TGTGCCAGCAGCGTAGGTACGGTCTCGTGGACTGAAGCTTTCTTT. Together with reference TRBV9 and TRBJ1-1, the CDR3 gives the full variable domain: DSGVTQTPKHLITATGQRVTLRCSPRSGDLSVYWYQQSLDQGLQFLIQYYNGEERAKGNILERFSAQQFPDLHSELNLSSLELGDSALYFCASSVGTVSWTEAFFGQGTRLTVV.

The chain carries TRBV7-6 and TRBJ2-7, with 8 bases that match TRBD1. Germline V gene sequence: CDR1 SGHVS, CDR2 FNYEAQ. After removal of 1 base from V and 1 base from J, the junction contained 6 bases not matched to a gene. There are 16 residues in the CDR3. Here the CDR3 reads CASSLVAGGTSYEQYF. The CDR3 bases are TGTGCCAGCAGCTTAGTCGCAGGGGGCACATCCTACGAGCAGTACTTC.

This chain uses TRBV7-9 with TRBJ1-4, with 8 bases that match TRBD1. V shed 2 bases, J shed 6 bases, and the junction held 8 bases outside the gene matches. The CDR3 contains 16 residues. CDR1 and CDR2 (germline): SEHNR, FQNEAQ (reference sequence). CDR3 sequence (DNA): TGTGCCAGCAGCTTATGGGGACAGGAGAAGGATGAAAAACTGTTTTTT. Residues: CASSLWGQEKDEKLFF.

The chain combines TRBV5-5 with TRBJ1-4; no reliable D call. This CDR3 contains 14 residues. V was shortened by 2 bases and J by 5 bases, with 10 bases between the two germline ends. The germline V gene encodes CDR1 SGHKS and CDR2 YYEKEE (reference sequence). The CDR3 region is CASSLGVRNEKLFF. The CDR3 coding sequence is TGTGCCAGCAGCTTAGGTGTGCGCAATGAAAAACTGTTTTTT.

The chain couples TRBV5-1 to TRBJ1-2; no clear D gene. Germline V gives CDR1 SGHRS, CDR2 YFSETQ. There are 14 residues in the CDR3. Between the trimmed V and J ends, which lost 2 bases and 9 bases, there was a span of 17 bases. The CDR3 loop reads CASSFFTRPYSYTF. CDR3 coding DNA: TGCGCCAGCAGCTTTTTCACCCGACCGTACAGCTACACCTTC.